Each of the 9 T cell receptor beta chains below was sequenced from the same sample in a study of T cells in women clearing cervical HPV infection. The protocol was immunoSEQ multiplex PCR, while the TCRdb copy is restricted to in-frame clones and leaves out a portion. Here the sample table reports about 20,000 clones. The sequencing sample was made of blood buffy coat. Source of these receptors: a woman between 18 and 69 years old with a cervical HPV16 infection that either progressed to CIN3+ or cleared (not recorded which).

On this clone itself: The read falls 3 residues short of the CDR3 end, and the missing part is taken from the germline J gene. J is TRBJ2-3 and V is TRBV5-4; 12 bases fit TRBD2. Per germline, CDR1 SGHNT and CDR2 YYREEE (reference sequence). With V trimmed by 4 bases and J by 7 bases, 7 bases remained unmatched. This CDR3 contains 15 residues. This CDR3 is CASSPTSGGAHTQYF. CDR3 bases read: TGTGCCAGCAGCCCGACTAGCGGGGGCGCGCATACG.

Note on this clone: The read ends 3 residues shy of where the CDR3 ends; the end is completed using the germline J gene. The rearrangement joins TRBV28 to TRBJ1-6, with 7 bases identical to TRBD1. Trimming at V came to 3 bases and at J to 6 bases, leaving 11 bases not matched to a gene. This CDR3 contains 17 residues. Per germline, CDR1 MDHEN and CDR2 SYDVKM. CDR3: CASSLDRTQWGNSPLHF. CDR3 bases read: TGTGCCAGCAGTTTGGACAGGACCCAGTGGGGTAATTCACCC.

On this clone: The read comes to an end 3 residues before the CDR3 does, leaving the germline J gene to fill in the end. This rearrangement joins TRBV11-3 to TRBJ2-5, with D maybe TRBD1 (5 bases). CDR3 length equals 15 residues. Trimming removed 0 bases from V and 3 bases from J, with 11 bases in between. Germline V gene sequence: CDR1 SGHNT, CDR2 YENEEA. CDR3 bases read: TGTGCCAGCAGCTTAGATTCAGGGCGGAAAGAGACC. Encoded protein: CASSLDSGRKET. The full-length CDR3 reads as CASSLDSGRKETQYF.

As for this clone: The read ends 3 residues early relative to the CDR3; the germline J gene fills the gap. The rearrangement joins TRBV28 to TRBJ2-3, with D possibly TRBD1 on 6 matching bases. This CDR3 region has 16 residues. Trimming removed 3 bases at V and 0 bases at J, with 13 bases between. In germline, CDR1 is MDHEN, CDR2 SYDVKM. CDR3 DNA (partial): TGTGCCAGCAGTTTCCGACAGGCCGCTAGCACAGATACG. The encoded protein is CASSFRQAASTDT. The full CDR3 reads CASSFRQAASTDTQYF.

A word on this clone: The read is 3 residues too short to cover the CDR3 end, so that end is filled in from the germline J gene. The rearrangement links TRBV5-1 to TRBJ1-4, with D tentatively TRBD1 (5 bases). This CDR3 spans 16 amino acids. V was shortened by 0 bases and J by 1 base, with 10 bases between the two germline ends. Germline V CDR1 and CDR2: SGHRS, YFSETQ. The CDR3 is CASSLAPQGTNEKLFF. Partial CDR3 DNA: TGCGCCAGCAGCTTGGCCCCCCAGGGAACTAATGAAAAA.

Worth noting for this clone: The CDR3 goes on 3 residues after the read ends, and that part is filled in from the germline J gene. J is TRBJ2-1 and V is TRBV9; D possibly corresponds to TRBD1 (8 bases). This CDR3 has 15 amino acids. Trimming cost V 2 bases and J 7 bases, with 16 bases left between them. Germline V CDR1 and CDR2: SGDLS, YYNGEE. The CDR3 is CASSVSGGGGNEQFF. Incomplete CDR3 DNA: TGTGCCAGCAGCGTCTCAGGGGGCGGGGGTAATGAG.

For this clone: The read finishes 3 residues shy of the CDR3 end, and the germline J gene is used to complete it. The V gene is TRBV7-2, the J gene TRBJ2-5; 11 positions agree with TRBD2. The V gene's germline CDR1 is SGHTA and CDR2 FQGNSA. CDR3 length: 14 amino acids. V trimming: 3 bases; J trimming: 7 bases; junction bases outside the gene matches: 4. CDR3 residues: CASSFSSGRSTQYF. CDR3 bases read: TGTGCCAGCAGCTTCTCTAGCGGGAGGTCGACC.

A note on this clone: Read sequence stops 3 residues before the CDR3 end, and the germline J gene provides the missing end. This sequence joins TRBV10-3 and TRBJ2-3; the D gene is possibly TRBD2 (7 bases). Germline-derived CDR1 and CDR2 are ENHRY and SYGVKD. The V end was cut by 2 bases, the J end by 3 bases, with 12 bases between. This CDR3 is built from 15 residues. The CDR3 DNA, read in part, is TGTGCCATCAGTGAGCAAGGGGGGGTTACAGATACG. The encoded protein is CAISEQGGVTDT. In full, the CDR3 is CAISEQGGVTDTQYF.

The part of the CDR3 DNA that was read is TGTGCCAGCAGTATAGAGGGGTTTAATTCACCC. The encoded protein is CASSIEGFNSP. The entire CDR3 is CASSIEGFNSPLHF. The chain joins TRBV12-3 or TRBV12-4 to TRBJ1-6, with D perhaps matching TRBD1 (5 bases). The read terminates 3 residues ahead of where the CDR3 ends, so the germline J gene completes it. Trimming pared 5 bases from V and 6 bases from J, leaving 11 bases between. This CDR3 is built from 14 residues.